This T cell receptor (beta chain) comes out of a study of metastatic and nonmetastatic thyroid tumors. Study background: The study looked at repertoires side by side in blood and in tumor or nodule tissue from malignant and benign thyroid patients.

V lost 6 bases and J 2 bases, leaving 4 bases between the germline ends. The CDR3 consists of 12 residues. The germline V gene encodes CDR1 MNHEY and CDR2 SMNVEV (reference sequence). TCRdb called clones again from the PCR reads with MiXCR. The sample carries about 21,000 clones, roughly 30% recorded once. This clone showed up many times. Antigen: not known. Nobody among the patients had been given any treatment before thyroid surgery. General study findings and limits: Patients with malignant thyroid tumors reportedly had significantly higher TCR beta diversity than those with benign nodules, in blood and tumor.

The specimen sequenced was tumor tissue. The source is a male donor with papillary thyroid cancer or a benign thyroid nodule (not recorded which). Some clones in this sample may be carry-over from other donors' samples. This chain uses TRBV27 with TRBJ2-2; D is uncertain. The CDR3 DNA reads as TGTGCCAGCAGCCACAACACCGGGGAGCTGTTTTTT. The encoded protein is CASSHNTGELFF.